These 32 T cell receptor beta chains came from one sample sequenced in a study of cytomegalovirus exposure and HLA in healthy donors. Primers: 60 Vbeta forward and 13 Jbeta reverse. The table came from immunoSEQ multiplex PCR; TCRdb's copy has only in-frame clones and leaves some out. The sample has 100,000 to 150,000 clones; 80% are singletons. The specimen was PBMCs. These receptors all stem from a man aged 35 to 55 in good health and CMV-seronegative.

With regard to this clone: One end of the junction is discordant with germline, which a read error may explain. The gene calls are TRBV2 and TRBJ2-6, with D possibly being TRBD1 (5 bases). Germline V CDR1 and CDR2: SNHLY, FYNNEI. This CDR3 spans 15 amino acids. The CDR3 nucleotides are TGTGCCAGCAGTGAACTTAGTCCTGGGGCCAACGTCCTGGCTTTC. This translates into CASSELSPGANVLAF.

The genes are TRBV6-6 and TRBJ1-1; no clear D. Trimming shortened V by 5 bases and J by 0 bases, and 10 bases separated the two germline ends. CDR1 MNHNY and CDR2 SVGAGI come from the germline V gene (reference sequence). This CDR3 region has 14 residues. For the CDR3, the DNA is TGTGCCAGCAGTCGAGTGAGTATGAACACTGAAGCTTTCTTT. Protein: CASSRVSMNTEAFF.

In this sample, this clone turned up a few times. The chain carries TRBV6-5 and TRBJ2-1; D possibly corresponds to TRBD1 (5 bases). Germline CDR1 MNHEY, CDR2 SVGAGI. The CDR3 is 15 amino acids. Trimming removed 6 bases at V and 0 bases at J, with 12 bases between. DNA for the CDR3: TGTGCCAGCAGGACCAGGGCCGACTCCTACAATGAGCAGTTCTTC. As protein: CASRTRADSYNEQFF.

The chain has TRBV23-1 and TRBJ1-1; 7 bases map to TRBD1. TRBV23-1 is known as an ORF, though its function is uncertain. This CDR3 spans 16 amino acids. V lost 4 bases, J lost 3 bases, and 11 bases stayed unmatched. The CDR3 DNA sequence: TGCGCCAGCAGTCTACCAGACAGGGAGAGGCACACTGAAGCTTTCTTT. Protein product: CASSLPDRERHTEAFF.

V and J are TRBV30 and TRBJ2-2; D is perhaps TRBD2 (5 bases). There are 14 residues in the CDR3. The germline V gene has CDR1 GTSNPN and CDR2 SVGIG (reference sequence). Trimming cost V 4 bases and J 4 bases, with 13 bases left between them. CDR3 in amino acids: CAWITRPATGELFF. DNA for the CDR3: TGTGCCTGGATCACTAGGCCGGCCACCGGGGAGCTGTTTTTT.

The genes are TRBV29-1 and TRBJ1-1; a possible D gene is TRBD1 (5 bases). The V end was cut by 1 base, the J end by 5 bases, with 14 bases between. The CDR3 is made up of 14 amino acids. Germline V CDR1 and CDR2: SQVTM, ANQGSEA. CDR3 bases: TGCAGCGTTGAAGGCCAACCCGGGGGGACTGAAGCTTTCTTT. This sequence encodes CSVEGQPGGTEAFF.

The rearrangement links TRBV10-3 to TRBJ1-1; possibly TRBD1 for D (5 bases). The CDR3 has 13 residues. V dropped 9 bases and J dropped 5 bases, with 16 bases sitting between them. CDR1 and CDR2 (germline): ENHRY, SYGVKD. As DNA, the CDR3 is TGTGCCATTGGCGCCTCAGGGCAGACTGAAGCTTTCTTT. Translating it yields CAIGASGQTEAFF.

This chain links TRBV7-3 with TRBJ2-6; TRBD1 is a possible D gene (5 bases). V lost 6 bases and J lost 0, with 15 bases in between. Germline lookup yields CDR1 SGHTA and CDR2 FQGTGA. The length of the CDR3 is 17 residues. The CDR3 here is CASRGLGSRSGANVLTF. The CDR3 region has the DNA TGTGCCAGCAGGGGGCTAGGGTCGCGCTCTGGGGCCAACGTCCTGACTTTC.

J is TRBJ2-7 and V is TRBV20-1; D is unresolved. The CDR3 extends over 11 amino acids. Germline CDR1 reads DFQATT; CDR2 reads SNEGSKA (reference sequence). The ends were cut back, 3 bases at V and 3 bases at J, with 6 bases in the middle. CDR3 region: CSASTSYEQYF. In nucleotides, the CDR3 is TGCAGTGCTAGTACGAGCTACGAGCAGTACTTC.

The chain employs TRBV28 and TRBJ1-5, with 10 bases lining up with TRBD1. This CDR3 is 15 amino acids long. Germline loops: CDR1 MDHEN, CDR2 SYDVKM. V trimming: 4 bases; J trimming: 4 bases; junction bases outside the gene matches: 4. CDR3 in amino acids: CASSSGQGGNQPQHF. In DNA form, the CDR3 reads TGTGCCAGCAGTTCCGGACAGGGGGGAAATCAGCCCCAGCATTTT.

The chain combines TRBV18 with TRBJ1-5, with D perhaps matching TRBD1 (6 bases). V gave up 3 bases and J gave up 5 bases, with 11 bases separating them. The germline V gene encodes CDR1 KGHSH and CDR2 LQKENI. This CDR3 is 14 amino acids long. CDR3 coding DNA: TGTGCCAGCTCACCCTCCCGACAGGATCAGCCCCAGCATTTT. Translation gives CASSPSRQDQPQHF.

The chain recombines TRBV28 with TRBJ1-5; no clear D. Trimming stripped 7 bases from V and 5 bases from J, with 9 bases between. Germline CDR1 reads MDHEN; CDR2 reads SYDVKM. This CDR3 region has 12 residues. The CDR3 loop is CASTSGDQPQHF. In DNA, the CDR3 is TGTGCCAGCACCTCGGGAGATCAGCCCCAGCATTTT. Full variable domain (outside the CDR3, taken from reference TRBV28 and TRBJ1-5): DVKVTQSSRYLVKRTGEKVFLECVQDMDHENMFWYRQDPGLGLRLIYFSYDVKMKEKGDIPEGYSVSREKKERFSLILESASTNQTSMYLCASTSGDQPQHFGDGTRLSIL.

This clone has more than one count but fewer than ten. The chain is built from TRBV5-1 and TRBJ1-2; 11 bases match TRBD1. This CDR3 comprises 15 residues. Per germline, CDR1 SGHRS and CDR2 YFSETQ. V lost 4 bases to trimming and J lost 6 bases; unmatched junction nucleotides: 8. The CDR3 coding sequence is TGCGCCAGCAGCCCTCGGACAGGGGGCGTCGATGGCTACACCTTC. It yields the protein CASSPRTGGVDGYTF.

This clone was seen a few times. The gene calls are TRBV5-5 and TRBJ2-3; TRBD2 agrees at 9 bases. The ends lost 4 bases at V and 3 bases at J; junction bases unmatched: 6. CDR1 and CDR2 from the germline V gene are SGHKS and YYEKEE (reference sequence). This CDR3 region has 15 residues. The CDR3 reads CASSPRGGATDTQYF. In nucleotides, the CDR3 is TGTGCCAGCAGCCCCCGCGGGGGGGCTACAGATACGCAGTATTTT.

The gene calls are TRBV19 and TRBJ1-5; D is uncertain. This CDR3 has 14 residues. Germline V lookup: CDR1 LNHDA, CDR2 SQIVND (reference sequence). V was clipped by 5 bases and J by 2 bases, with 10 bases between them. The CDR3 spells CASSPGGGNQPQHF. In DNA, the CDR3 is TGTGCCAGTAGTCCCGGAGGAGGCAATCAGCCCCAGCATTTT.

The V gene is TRBV28, the J gene TRBJ1-5; 10 nucleotides align to TRBD1. Germline lookup yields CDR1 MDHEN and CDR2 SYDVKM. This CDR3 has 14 amino acids. The J segment lost 5 bases and the V segment lost 5 bases, leaving 3 bases of the junction unmatched. This CDR3 reads CASSLGQGDQPQHF. CDR3 coding DNA: TGTGCCAGCAGTCTCGGACAGGGGGATCAGCCCCAGCATTTT.

This clone has only a few counts. CDR3 loop: CASSYTGAGANVLTF. For the CDR3, the DNA is TGCGCCAGCAGCTACACAGGGGCTGGGGCCAACGTCCTGACTTTC. The rearrangement links TRBV5-1 to TRBJ2-6; 7 nucleotides line up with TRBD1. The trim removed 3 bases at V and 2 bases at J, leaving 2 bases unmatched. CDR3 length equals 15 residues. Looked up from germline, CDR1 is SGHRS and CDR2 is YFSETQ.

CDR3 amino acids: CASSSMPGPAGEAFF. The CDR3 nucleotides read TGTGCCAGCAGCTCGATGCCGGGCCCGGCGGGCGAAGCTTTCTTT. The chain couples TRBV28 to TRBJ1-1; no clear D gene. CDR3 length: 15 amino acids. The germline V gene has CDR1 MDHEN and CDR2 SYDVKM. V was shortened by 6 bases and J by 8 bases, with 22 bases between the two germline ends.

The chain joins TRBV28 to TRBJ1-1; TRBD1 aligns across 9 bases. The CDR3 loop spans 17 amino acids. The V and J ends lost 5 bases and 3 bases, in that order; junction bases with no gene match: 13. Germline CDR1 MDHEN, CDR2 SYDVKM. CDR3 bases: TGTGCCAGCAGTCCAATACAGGGGGCGCTAGGCCACACTGAAGCTTTCTTT. This translates into CASSPIQGALGHTEAFF.

The chain couples TRBV15 to TRBJ2-5; D gene ambiguous. The CDR3 sequence is 12 residues long. The V end lost 3 bases, the J end lost 0 bases, and 2 bases lay between the germline ends. CDR1 and CDR2 (germline): LNHNV, YYDKDF (reference sequence). The CDR3: CATSSDQETQYF. The CDR3 DNA reads TGTGCCACCAGCAGCGACCAAGAGACCCAGTACTTC.

This clone was counted a few times. The chain joins TRBV7-2 to TRBJ2-3; 14 bases agree with TRBD2. The CDR3 has 16 residues. The germline CDR1 and CDR2 sequences are SGHTA and FQGNSA. The V and J ends lost 1 base and 5 bases, in that order; junction bases with no gene match: 2. CDR3 in DNA: TGTGCCAGCAGCTTAGTGGGACTAGCGGGAGTAGATACGCAGTATTTT. As protein: CASSLVGLAGVDTQYF.

This clone occurred a few times. The CDR3 loop is CASRPGQGAAGANVLTF. The DNA for the CDR3 is TGTGCCAGCAGACCGGGACAGGGGGCGGCTGGGGCCAACGTCCTGACTTTC. The chain couples TRBV25-1 to TRBJ2-6; 12 bases match TRBD1. V dropped 6 bases and J dropped 2; count of bases not matched to a gene: 5. The CDR3 length is 17 residues. Per the germline V gene, CDR1 is MGHDK and CDR2 is SYGVNS.

V gene TRBV9 combines with J gene TRBJ2-3; a weak D match, TRBD1 (6 bases). Trimming took off 2 bases at V and 5 bases at J, with 18 bases between the two ends. Germline V lookup: CDR1 SGDLS, CDR2 YYNGEE. The CDR3 loop spans 16 amino acids. The CDR3 DNA reads TGTGCCAGCAGCGTCGATGGGGACACCCGGGGAGATACGCAGTATTTT. Protein sequence: CASSVDGDTRGDTQYF.

This chain connects TRBV27 to TRBJ2-7; possible D gene TRBD1, 5 bases. The V gene's germline CDR1 is MNHEY and CDR2 SMNVEV (reference sequence). V lost 0 bases, J lost 2 bases, and 17 bases lay in between. This CDR3 has 17 amino acids. Written as DNA, the CDR3 is TGTGCCAGCAGTTTATCCGTGGGGCAGGCTAAGCCCTACGAGCAGTACTTC. It is translated as CASSLSVGQAKPYEQYF.

This clone was detected a few times. The chain uses TRBV30 and TRBJ1-3; the match to TRBD1 covers 10 bases. The V and J ends lost 3 bases and 2 bases, in that order; junction bases with no gene match: 1. Germline CDR1 reads GTSNPN; CDR2 reads SVGIG (reference sequence). The length of the CDR3 is 14 residues. This chain's CDR3 is CAWRGQGTGNTIYF. CDR3 coding DNA: TGTGCCTGGAGGGGACAGGGGACTGGAAACACCATATATTTT.

The chain links TRBV7-8 to TRBJ2-5; no firm D call. This CDR3 contains 12 residues. Germline V lookup: CDR1 SGHVS, CDR2 FQNEAQ. V was cut by 2 bases and J by 5 bases, with 6 bases left in between. CDR3 in amino acids: CASSLSRETQYF. DNA for the CDR3: TGTGCCAGCAGCTTATCTCGGGAGACCCAGTACTTC.

This clone occurred once. The V call is TRBV4-1, the J call TRBJ2-5; 8 nucleotides align to TRBD1. Judging by the DNA end, TRBJ2-7 fits better; the J call may be wrong. The CDR3 runs to 18 residues. Germline V lookup: CDR1 MGHRA, CDR2 YSYEKL. The CDR3 here is CASSQDTILGTGLYEQYF. The DNA for the CDR3 is TGCGCCAGCAGCCAAGATACTATCCTCGGGACAGGACTCTACGAGCAGTACTTC.

This rearrangement joins TRBV4-1 to TRBJ2-2; D might be TRBD2 (5 bases). Germline-derived CDR1 and CDR2 are MGHRA and YSYEKL. V lost 4 bases to trimming and J lost 8 bases, with 11 bases between them. The CDR3 loop spans 13 amino acids. CDR3 sequence: CASSLRERGELFF. The CDR3, as DNA: TGCGCCAGCAGCCTGAGGGAGAGGGGGGAGCTGTTTTTT.

V and J are TRBV19 and TRBJ1-5, with 8 bases matching TRBD1. The junction had 7 bases not matched to a gene; V was cut back by 5 bases and J by 4 bases. There are 15 residues in the CDR3. CDR1 is LNHDA and CDR2 is SQIVND in the germline V gene (reference sequence). The CDR3 DNA follows: TGTGCCAGTAGTGGATCGGGACAGGAGAATCAGCCCCAGCATTTT. Translating gives CASSGSGQENQPQHF. Full variable domain (rest looked up from reference TRBV19 and TRBJ1-5): DGGITQSPKYLFRKEGQNVTLSCEQNLNHDAMYWYRQDPGQGLRLIYYSQIVNDFQKGDIAEGYSVSREKKESFPLTVTSAQKNPTAFYLCASSGSGQENQPQHFGDGTRLSIL.

This clone was counted between two and nine times. The V gene is TRBV2, the J gene TRBJ2-3; D call uncertain. V lost 7 bases and J 1 base, leaving 6 bases between the germline ends. From germline, CDR1 is SNHLY and CDR2 FYNNEI. CDR3 length equals 12 residues. CDR3 sequence reads: CASTRGTDTQYF. The DNA for the CDR3 is TGTGCCAGCACCCGGGGCACAGATACGCAGTATTTT.

CDR3: CASSEDRGKTDTQYF. As DNA, the CDR3 is TGCGCCAGCAGTGAGGACAGGGGGAAAACAGATACGCAGTATTTT. J is TRBJ2-3 and V is TRBV10-1, with 9 bases identical to TRBD1. The CDR3 has 15 amino acids. Germline values: CDR1 WNHNN, CDR2 SYGVQD (reference sequence). J gave up 3 bases and V 2 bases, and 3 bases lay outside the gene matches.

The sample holds a few counts of this clone. The chain recombines TRBV28 with TRBJ2-7; 9 bases align to TRBD1. The CDR3 sequence is 16 residues long. V shed 4 bases, J shed 5 bases, and the junction held 12 bases outside the gene matches. Germline CDR1 reads MDHEN; CDR2 reads SYDVKM. DNA for the CDR3: TGTGCCAGCAGTTCTCCCCCATACAGGGGGCACCACGAGCAGTACTTC. It encodes CASSSPPYRGHHEQYF.